This entry lists 22 T cell receptor beta chains sequenced from one sample in a study of identifying expanded T cells in peripheral blood. Sequencing used immunoSEQ multiplex PCR; TCRdb keeps in-frame clones, though not all of them. The repertoire has tens of thousands of clones, around 84% of them found once; the top ten carry about 19%. Source material: blood. The receptors originated from a person between 18 and 75 years old in good health.

This chain links TRBV9 with TRBJ2-1, with 12 bases aligning to TRBD2. The V gene's germline CDR1 is SGDLS and CDR2 YYNGEE. V lost 0 bases and J lost 7; bases outside the gene matches: 8. This CDR3 is built from 17 residues. CDR3 in amino acids: CASSVAQLAGGRNEQFF. As DNA, the CDR3 is TGTGCCAGCAGCGTAGCCCAACTAGCGGGAGGTCGGAATGAGCAGTTCTTC.

This chain joins TRBV10-3 and TRBJ2-1, with 7 bases lining up with TRBD2. The junction had 6 bases not matched to a gene; V was cut back by 6 bases and J by 7 bases. Germline lookup yields CDR1 ENHRY and CDR2 SYGVKD. CDR3 length equals 13 residues. CDR3 nucleotide sequence: TGTGCCATCAGGGGAGGGGCCTTGAATGAGCAGTTCTTC. It is translated as CAIRGGALNEQFF.

V is TRBV7-3 and J is TRBJ2-1; D remains ambiguous. Trimming took off 4 bases at V and 5 bases at J, with 9 bases between the two ends. The CDR3 is 13 amino acids. The V gene's germline CDR1 is SGHTA and CDR2 FQGTGA. This CDR3 is CASSSPNNNEQFF. DNA for the CDR3: TGTGCCAGCAGCTCACCCAACAACAATGAGCAGTTCTTC. The full variable domain, rest sourced from reference TRBV7-3 and TRBJ2-1, is GAGVSQTPSNKVTEKGKYVELRCDPISGHTALYWYRQSLGQGPEFLIYFQGTGAADDSGLPNDRFFAVRPEGSVSTLKIQRTERGDSAVYLCASSSPNNNEQFFGPGTRLTVL.

This chain joins TRBV9 and TRBJ2-2; tentatively, D is TRBD1 (5 bases). Germline loops: CDR1 SGDLS, CDR2 YYNGEE. V lost 4 bases to trimming and J lost 4 bases, with 14 bases between them. This CDR3 contains 15 residues. As DNA, the CDR3 is TGTGCCAGCAGCCCAGACGCCCAGGGCACCGGGGAGCTGTTTTTT. Translating gives CASSPDAQGTGELFF. Filled out from reference TRBV9 and TRBJ2-2, the complete variable domain reads DSGVTQTPKHLITATGQRVTLRCSPRSGDLSVYWYQQSLDQGLQFLIQYYNGEERAKGNILERFSAQQFPDLHSELNLSSLELGDSALYFCASSPDAQGTGELFFGEGSRLTVL.

The chain uses TRBV2 and TRBJ2-3, with 12 bases fitting TRBD2. The V segment lost 1 base and the J segment 3 bases; nucleotides outside the gene matches: 2. Per the germline V gene, CDR1 is SNHLY and CDR2 is FYNNEI. This CDR3 spans 16 amino acids. CDR3 DNA: TGTGCCAGCAGTGAAGGACTAGCGGGAGTAACAGATACGCAGTATTTT. This translates into CASSEGLAGVTDTQYF.

This clone was counted between two and nine times. The chain couples TRBV11-3 to TRBJ2-2; D unclear. CDR1 SGHNT and CDR2 YENEEA come from the germline V gene. This CDR3 spans 16 amino acids. V shed 5 bases and J shed 8 bases, with 21 bases lying between them. The CDR3 nucleotides read TGTGCCAGCAGCCGCATCTATAACAGACTTGTTGGGGAGCTGTTTTTT. Protein: CASSRIYNRLVGELFF.

The V call is TRBV6-6, the J call TRBJ2-2; D is perhaps TRBD2 (5 bases). Looked up from germline, CDR1 is MNHNY and CDR2 is SVGAGI (reference sequence). This CDR3 is 14 amino acids long. Trimming took off 0 bases at V and 3 bases at J, with 5 bases between the two ends. CDR3 sequence reads: CASSYSRDTGELFF. Written as DNA, the CDR3 is TGTGCCAGCAGTTACTCGAGGGACACCGGGGAGCTGTTTTTT.

For the CDR3, the DNA is TGTGCCAGCAGTTTCCGGACAGGGTATCGGGGAGAGACCCAGTACTTC. This codes for CASSFRTGYRGETQYF. The chain employs TRBV27 and TRBJ2-5; 8 bases are shared with TRBD1. The CDR3 is 16 amino acids. J gave up 4 bases and V 3 bases, and 10 bases lay outside the gene matches. The germline CDR1 and CDR2 sequences are MNHEY and SMNVEV (reference sequence).

The chain uses TRBV7-8 and TRBJ2-1; D may be TRBD2 (6 bases). This CDR3 has 15 amino acids. CDR1 is SGHVS, CDR2 FQNEAQ, per germline. Trimming removed 8 bases from V and 4 bases from J, with 18 bases in between. Here the CDR3 reads CASRRMGGKYNEQFF. CDR3 coding DNA: TGTGCCAGCCGACGTATGGGGGGAAAATACAATGAGCAGTTCTTC.

The J gene is TRBJ2-1, the V gene TRBV29-1; TRBD2 matches 12 bases. The V segment lost 4 bases and the J segment 10 bases; nucleotides outside the gene matches: 8. Germline-derived CDR1 and CDR2 are SQVTM and ANQGSEA. The length of the CDR3 is 14 residues. DNA of the CDR3: TGCAGCGTTGGACTAGCGGGAGATCAAGAAGAGCAGTTCTTC. It specifies CSVGLAGDQEEQFF.

This clone occurred a few times. V is TRBV6-1 and J is TRBJ1-4; a weak D match, TRBD1 (5 bases). The CDR3 runs to 18 residues. CDR1 is MNHNS, CDR2 SASEGT, per germline. V shed 4 bases and J shed 4 bases, with 22 bases lying between them. CDR3 protein: CASSGGRGRRTSNEKLFF. CDR3 sequence (DNA): TGTGCCAGCAGTGGAGGGAGGGGCCGCCGGACGAGTAATGAAAAACTGTTTTTT.

The rearrangement joins TRBV19 to TRBJ1-2; a possible D gene is TRBD1 (5 bases). Germline CDR1 reads LNHDA; CDR2 reads SQIVND (reference sequence). This CDR3 has 14 residues. V was shortened by 8 bases and J by 2 bases, with 15 bases between the two germline ends. CDR3 nucleotides: TGTGCCAGTGCCGGTTTGGGGACCAACTATGGCTACACCTTC. This codes for CASAGLGTNYGYTF.

V usage is TRBV6-1 and J usage is TRBJ2-7, with unresolved D. CDR1 and CDR2 (germline): MNHNS, SASEGT. V dropped 4 bases and J dropped 4 bases, with 5 bases sitting between them. The CDR3 is made up of 11 amino acids. CDR3 nucleotides: TGTGCCAGCAGTGTGAGGTACGAGCAGTACTTC. This gives the protein CASSVRYEQYF.

The V call is TRBV7-3, the J call TRBJ2-1; 9 bases fit TRBD2. The CDR3 is 13 residues long. Looked up from germline, CDR1 is SGHTA and CDR2 is FQGTGA. The trim removed 7 bases at V and 6 bases at J, leaving 4 bases unmatched. This chain's CDR3 is CASNLAGSNEQFF. CDR3 DNA: TGTGCCAGCAACCTAGCGGGAAGCAATGAGCAGTTCTTC. Combining the CDR3 with reference TRBV7-3 and TRBJ2-1 gives the whole variable domain GAGVSQTPSNKVTEKGKYVELRCDPISGHTALYWYRQSLGQGPEFLIYFQGTGAADDSGLPNDRFFAVRPEGSVSTLKIQRTERGDSAVYLCASNLAGSNEQFFGPGTRLTVL.

In its sample, this clone was seen once. This chain uses TRBV6-6 with TRBJ2-6; D is uncertain. Germline V gene lookup returns CDR1 MNHNY and CDR2 SVGAGI (reference sequence). The V gene lost 0 bases and the J gene lost 4 bases, with 10 bases spanning the gap. This CDR3 has 16 residues. Here the CDR3 reads CASSYSALSGANVLTF. The CDR3 nucleotides are TGTGCCAGCAGTTACTCGGCCCTCTCCGGGGCCAACGTCCTGACTTTC.

This chain uses TRBV5-8 with TRBJ2-1; 14 nucleotides line up with TRBD2. The V gene's germline CDR1 is SGHTS and CDR2 YDEGEE. CDR3 size: 15 residues. The V segment lost 5 bases and the J segment 6 bases; nucleotides outside the gene matches: 4. The CDR3 spells CASSWGLAGANEQFF. CDR3 DNA: TGTGCCAGCAGTTGGGGACTAGCGGGGGCCAATGAGCAGTTCTTC.

This chain connects TRBV7-8 to TRBJ2-5; unclear D gene. The CDR3 runs 15 residues. The germline V gene has CDR1 SGHVS and CDR2 FQNEAQ. Trimming took 1 base from V and 1 from J, leaving 10 bases between them. The chain's CDR3 is CASSLVWERQETQYF. CDR3 bases: TGTGCCAGCAGCTTAGTGTGGGAACGCCAAGAGACCCAGTACTTC.

This chain links TRBV13 with TRBJ1-2; D gene uncertain. The CDR3 spans 13 residues. V was trimmed by 2 bases and J by 8 bases, leaving 12 bases between them. Germline V gene sequence: CDR1 PRHDT, CDR2 FYEKMQ (reference sequence). The CDR3 here is CASSLRRSEGYTF. DNA for the CDR3: TGTGCCAGCAGCTTACGCCGTTCGGAAGGCTACACCTTC.

V is TRBV7-8 and J is TRBJ2-1; 10 bases match TRBD2. After removal of 1 base from V and 5 bases from J, the junction contained 2 bases not matched to a gene. CDR1 is SGHVS and CDR2 is FQNEAQ in the germline V gene. This CDR3 comprises 15 residues. In DNA, the CDR3 is TGTGCCAGCAGCTTAGGACTAGCGGGTAACAATGAGCAGTTCTTC. It is translated as CASSLGLAGNNEQFF.

The chain joins TRBV28 to TRBJ2-6, with D tentatively TRBD1 (6 bases). Germline loops: CDR1 MDHEN, CDR2 SYDVKM. V was pared by 2 bases and J by 4 bases, with 9 bases between. The CDR3 spans 15 residues. CDR3 in DNA: TGTGCCAGCAGTTTAACAGGGAACGGGGCCAACGTCCTGACTTTC. Residues: CASSLTGNGANVLTF.

This clone appeared many times. The J gene is TRBJ2-7, the V gene TRBV4-1, with 10 bases that match TRBD2. CDR3 length equals 15 residues. V shed 1 base, J shed 4 bases, and the junction held 4 bases outside the gene matches. Germline V lookup: CDR1 MGHRA, CDR2 YSYEKL. The CDR3 here is CASSQAPGLAYEQYF. CDR3 nucleotides: TGCGCCAGCAGCCAAGCCCCGGGACTAGCGTACGAGCAGTACTTC.

This chain connects TRBV29-1 to TRBJ2-7, with D possibly matching TRBD2 (6 bases). Trimming shortened V by 4 bases and J by 5 bases, and 15 bases separated the two germline ends. The germline V gene encodes CDR1 SQVTM and CDR2 ANQGSEA. The length of the CDR3 is 13 residues. CDR3: CSVGGGFDHEQYF. In DNA form, the CDR3 reads TGCAGCGTTGGTGGAGGGTTTGACCACGAGCAGTACTTC.